These 30 T cell receptor beta chains came from one sample sequenced in a study of OX40 agonist ivuxolimab in advanced cancers. Assay used: immunoSEQ multiplex PCR; TCRdb lists only in-frame clones, some missing. The table has tens of thousands of clones, less than 95% seen once; the top ten hold around 10%. This material consisted of CD4+ or CD8+ T cells sorted from blood, taken in a trial of the OX40 agonist ivuxolimab. Receptors were obtained from an adult with an advanced solid tumor such as melanoma, head and neck, liver or kidney cancer.

For the CDR3, the DNA is TGTGCCAGCAGCTTAGGTACAGGGGGGGCCTCCTTCACAGATACGCAGTATTTT. Translated: CASSLGTGGASFTDTQYF. The rearrangement joins TRBV7-7 to TRBJ2-3, with D perhaps matching TRBD1 (8 bases). Germline V gives CDR1 SSHAT, CDR2 FNYEAQ (reference sequence). Trimming left V 1 base short and J 2 bases short, with 19 bases between. CDR3 length: 18 residues.

This clone occurred once. The chain couples TRBV11-2 to TRBJ2-5, with D possibly matching TRBD2 (6 bases). CDR1 is SGHAT and CDR2 is FQNNGV in the germline V gene. The CDR3 is made up of 18 amino acids. V dropped 5 bases and J dropped 2 bases, with 24 bases sitting between them. CDR3 nucleotide sequence: TGTGCCAGCAGCCCCCCCGGGACTGGCAGACGACTTCAAGAGACCCAGTACTTC. Amino acids: CASSPPGTGRRLQETQYF.

This chain links TRBV7-9 with TRBJ2-7, with D perhaps matching TRBD1 (6 bases). Germline V gene lookup returns CDR1 SEHNR and CDR2 FQNEAQ (reference sequence). Trimming took off 1 base at V and 2 bases at J, with 15 bases between the two ends. The length of the CDR3 is 16 residues. The CDR3 sequence: CASSLEVTGEPYEQYF. CDR3 coding DNA: TGTGCCAGCAGCTTAGAGGTGACAGGAGAGCCCTACGAGCAGTACTTC.

This clone was counted once. The chain links TRBV6-6 to TRBJ2-7; D gene unclear. Between the trimmed V and J ends, which lost 4 bases and 3 bases, there was a span of 19 bases. This CDR3 comprises 16 residues. CDR1 is MNHNY and CDR2 is SVGAGI in the germline V gene (reference sequence). Here the CDR3 DNA reads TGTGCCAGCAGTTCCCCTACCCTGGGTCTAGTCTACGAGCAGTACTTC. This encodes CASSSPTLGLVYEQYF.

The J gene is TRBJ2-5, the V gene TRBV6-5; 8 bases fit TRBD1. Germline values: CDR1 MNHEY, CDR2 SVGAGI. The CDR3 is 13 residues long. The J segment lost 11 bases and the V segment lost 5 bases, leaving 10 bases of the junction unmatched. CDR3 sequence: CASSKTGAYEQYF. As DNA, the CDR3 is TGTGCCAGCAGTAAGACAGGGGCGTATGAGCAGTACTTC.

The chain couples TRBV7-9 to TRBJ2-5, with D perhaps matching TRBD2 (6 bases). Germline V gene sequence: CDR1 SEHNR, CDR2 FQNEAQ (reference sequence). The CDR3 totals 16 residues. Trimming left V 2 bases short and J 3 bases short, with 16 bases between. CDR3 sequence reads: CASSLFPSGGEETQYF. In DNA, the CDR3 is TGTGCCAGCAGCTTATTCCCATCCGGGGGAGAAGAGACCCAGTACTTC.

The chain is built from TRBV7-2 and TRBJ2-5; TRBD2 might be the D (5 bases). Germline V gene data show CDR1 as SGHTA and CDR2 as FQGNSA. This CDR3 comprises 15 residues. V dropped 2 bases and J dropped 5 bases, with 15 bases sitting between them. The CDR3 reads CASSLRGTGMETQYF. The CDR3 DNA reads as TGTGCCAGCAGCTTACGGGGAACTGGGATGGAGACCCAGTACTTC. Complete variable domain (other parts from reference TRBV7-2 and TRBJ2-5): GAGVSQSPSNKVTEKGKDVELRCDPISGHTALYWYRQSLGQGLEFLIYFQGNSAPDKSGLPSDRFSAERTGGSVSTLTIQRTQQEDSAVYLCASSLRGTGMETQYFGPGTRLLVL.

V gene TRBV27 combines with J gene TRBJ2-7; D may match TRBD1 or TRBD2 (5 bases each). The CDR3 runs 14 residues. V was trimmed by 3 bases and J by 0 bases, leaving 9 bases between them. CDR1 is MNHEY and CDR2 is SMNVEV in the germline V gene (reference sequence). The CDR3 loop is CASSFGAVSYEQYF. The CDR3 nucleotides read TGTGCCAGCAGTTTCGGGGCGGTCTCCTACGAGCAGTACTTC.

V is TRBV6-5 and J is TRBJ2-1; D is uncertain. V was cut by 4 bases and J by 7 bases, with 11 bases left in between. CDR3 length: 13 residues. Germline CDR1 and CDR2: MNHEY and SVGAGI. CDR3 sequence: CASSFHDGNEQFF. CDR3 sequence (DNA): TGTGCCAGCAGTTTCCATGATGGGAATGAGCAGTTCTTC.

The V call is TRBV5-1, the J call TRBJ1-1; weak D call: TRBD1 (5 bases). CDR1 and CDR2 (germline): SGHRS, YFSETQ. The CDR3 loop spans 15 amino acids. The V and J ends lost 0 bases and 1 base respectively, with 10 bases between them. In DNA form, the CDR3 reads TGCGCCAGCAGCTTGGGGCCGGGGCGGAACACTGAAGCTTTCTTT. Translated, it gives CASSLGPGRNTEAFF.

The chain recombines TRBV7-8 with TRBJ1-5, with D unclear. Germline assignment: CDR1 SGHVS and CDR2 FQNEAQ. V gave up 1 base and J gave up 2 bases, with 6 bases separating them. The CDR3 has 14 residues. The CDR3 loop reads CASSLGWGNQPQHF. CDR3 nucleotides: TGTGCCAGCAGCTTAGGGTGGGGCAATCAGCCCCAGCATTTT.

This clone appeared a single time. This rearrangement joins TRBV28 to TRBJ1-2, with 7 bases fitting TRBD1. Losses at the gene ends were 5 bases for V and 6 bases for J; bases not matched to a gene: 12. The CDR3 is 15 residues long. From germline, CDR1 is MDHEN and CDR2 SYDVKM. In nucleotides, the CDR3 is TGTGCCAGCAGTCGACCAGGGGGAGCGGTGGATGGCTACACCTTC. Translation: CASSRPGGAVDGYTF.

The chain combines TRBV13 with TRBJ2-2, with D uncertain. Trimming removed 1 base from V and 2 bases from J, with 5 bases in between. The CDR3 spans 14 residues. Germline V CDR1 and CDR2: PRHDT, FYEKMQ (reference sequence). CDR3 coding DNA: TGTGCCAGCAGCTTAGCCCTAAACACCGGGGAGCTGTTTTTT. Its translation is CASSLALNTGELFF.

The chain uses TRBV5-5 and TRBJ1-5, with D maybe TRBD1 (6 bases). CDR1 SGHKS and CDR2 YYEKEE come from the germline V gene (reference sequence). The CDR3 is 13 amino acids. V was trimmed by 3 bases and J by 10 bases, leaving 14 bases between them. The CDR3 DNA reads as TGTGCCAGCAGCTGGGGAACAGGGTTCCCCCAGCATTTT. Translated: CASSWGTGFPQHF. Full variable domain (missing parts from reference TRBV5-5 and TRBJ1-5): DAGVTQSPTHLIKTRGQQVTLRCSPISGHKSVSWYQQVLGQGPQFIFQYYEKEERGRGNFPDRFSARQFPNYSSELNVNALLLGDSALYLCASSWGTGFPQHFGDGTRLSIL.

This clone occurred once. The chain carries TRBV11-2 and TRBJ2-1; D call uncertain. The germline V and J ends were trimmed by 2 bases and 1 base, with 9 bases remaining between them. The CDR3 runs to 15 residues. Germline V lookup: CDR1 SGHAT, CDR2 FQNNGV. CDR3 protein: CASSLLAESYNEQFF. CDR3 nucleotides: TGTGCCAGCAGCTTACTTGCGGAATCCTACAATGAGCAGTTCTTC.

As concerns this clone: This CDR3 is also generated by other DNA sequences in the sample. The chain combines TRBV29-1 with TRBJ2-1; tentatively, D is TRBD1 or TRBD2 (6 bases each). CDR3 size: 11 residues. Deletions cut 7 bases from V and 4 bases from J, with 8 bases between. CDR1 is SQVTM and CDR2 is ANQGSEA in the germline V gene. The CDR3 spells CSGGTYNEQFF. DNA of the CDR3: TGCAGCGGCGGGACATACAATGAGCAGTTCTTC.

The chain recombines TRBV27 with TRBJ2-3; tentative D call: TRBD2 (5 bases). The CDR3 is 15 amino acids. V gave up 5 bases and J gave up 6 bases, with 18 bases separating them. CDR1 and CDR2 (germline): MNHEY, SMNVEV (reference sequence). CDR3 residues: CASSPGLTPLDTQYF. CDR3 DNA sequence: TGTGCCAGCAGTCCCGGACTTACCCCCCTGGATACGCAGTATTTT.

The V gene is TRBV28, the J gene TRBJ1-1; 7 positions agree with TRBD1. CDR3 length: 14 amino acids. The V gene's germline CDR1 is MDHEN and CDR2 SYDVKM. V lost 3 bases, J lost 6 bases, and 7 bases stayed unmatched. The CDR3 reads CASSFSRGSAEAFF. The CDR3 nucleotides read TGTGCCAGCAGTTTCTCCAGGGGGTCTGCTGAAGCTTTCTTT.

V and J are TRBV28 and TRBJ2-7; D tentatively reads TRBD1 or TRBD2 (5 bases each). The CDR3 is made up of 14 amino acids. The V and J ends lost 5 bases and 3 bases respectively, with 14 bases between them. CDR1 is MDHEN and CDR2 is SYDVKM in the germline V gene. As DNA, the CDR3 is TGTGCCAGCAGTACCCCCCAGGGAGACTACGAGCAGTACTTC. It translates to CASSTPQGDYEQYF.

The chain has TRBV10-3 and TRBJ2-7; no firm D call. CDR3 length: 13 residues. The V end was cut by 3 bases, the J end by 4 bases, with 10 bases between. CDR1 and CDR2 (germline): ENHRY, SYGVKD. The CDR3 sequence is CAISDPMGYEQYF. The CDR3 nucleotides are TGTGCCATCAGTGACCCCATGGGGTACGAGCAGTACTTC.

The chain links TRBV4-1 to TRBJ1-3; 8 nucleotides match TRBD1. The CDR3 spans 14 residues. With V trimmed by 7 bases and J by 2 bases, 4 bases remained unmatched. Germline CDR1 MGHRA, CDR2 YSYEKL. This CDR3 reads CASTPTGAGNTIYF. CDR3 sequence (DNA): TGCGCCAGCACCCCGACAGGGGCTGGAAACACCATATATTTT.

The V call is TRBV2, the J call TRBJ2-1, with D hard to call. There are 11 residues in the CDR3. Germline assignment: CDR1 SNHLY and CDR2 FYNNEI. Trimming left V 6 bases short and J 3 bases short, with 3 bases between. CDR3 coding DNA: TGTGCCAGCAGGGGCTACAATGAGCAGTTCTTC. This translates into CASRGYNEQFF. Drawing the rest from reference TRBV2 and TRBJ2-1, the complete variable domain is EPEVTQTPSHQVTQMGQEVILRCVPISNHLYFYWYRQILGQKVEFLVSFYNNEISEKSEIFDDQFSVERPDGSNFTLKIRSTKLEDSAMYFCASRGYNEQFFGPGTRLTVL.

The chain employs TRBV27 and TRBJ2-3, with D unresolved. The CDR3 length is 13 residues. Trimming cost V 7 bases and J 5 bases, with 13 bases left between them. Germline values: CDR1 MNHEY, CDR2 SMNVEV (reference sequence). As DNA, the CDR3 is TGTGCCAGCATCTCGAGGTACAGAGATACGCAGTATTTT. Its protein product is CASISRYRDTQYF.

J is TRBJ2-5 and V is TRBV21-1; the table's D call, TRBD1, has no DNA check behind it. TRBV21-1 is a recognized pseudogene. The CDR3 runs to 13 residues. This CDR3 reads CATPPQGCETQYF. For the CDR3, the DNA is TGTGCCACCCCCCCACAGGGTTGTGAGACCCAGTACTTC.

This chain uses TRBV6-6 with TRBJ2-1; D uncertain. Deletions cut 5 bases from V and 7 bases from J, with 12 bases between. The V gene's germline CDR1 is MNHNY and CDR2 SVGAGI (reference sequence). The CDR3 runs 13 residues. For the CDR3, the DNA is TGTGCCAGCAGTCCCCTCCATTTGAATGAGCAGTTCTTC. It yields the protein CASSPLHLNEQFF.

The chain carries TRBV4-2 and TRBJ2-5, with D possibly being TRBD1 or TRBD2 (5 bases each). The better agreement between TRBJ2-7 and the DNA end casts doubt on the J call. From germline, CDR1 is LGHNA and CDR2 YNFKEQ. This CDR3 is 16 amino acids long. DNA for the CDR3: TGTGCCAGCAGCCAAGATCGGGGCGGTGGGTCCTACGAGCAGTACTTC. Its translation: CASSQDRGGGSYEQYF.

J is TRBJ1-1 and V is TRBV16, with a weak D call TRBD1 (6 bases). CDR3 length equals 15 residues. Germline values: CDR1 KGHSY, CDR2 FQNENV. V was pared by 0 bases and J by 4 bases, with 12 bases between. The CDR3 bases are TGTGCCAGCAGCCAATCGTTGAGGGGGGGCACTGAAGCTTTCTTT. This sequence encodes CASSQSLRGGTEAFF.

This chain links TRBV27 with TRBJ2-1; 10 bases align to TRBD2. The junction had 3 bases not matched to a gene; V was cut back by 2 bases and J by 8 bases. The CDR3 sequence is 14 residues long. Germline V gene lookup returns CDR1 MNHEY and CDR2 SMNVEV (reference sequence). This chain's CDR3 is CASSLLLAGDEQFF. CDR3 DNA sequence: TGTGCCAGCAGTTTACTCCTAGCGGGAGATGAGCAGTTCTTC.

This chain connects TRBV6-6 to TRBJ1-5; no firm D call. Germline loops: CDR1 MNHNY, CDR2 SVGAGI (reference sequence). The CDR3 sequence is 10 residues long. V lost 5 bases to trimming and J lost 4 bases, with 0 bases between them. The CDR3 is CASSNQPQHF. As DNA, the CDR3 is TGTGCCAGCAGTAATCAGCCCCAGCATTTT.

CDR3 sequence reads: CASKWGGNTGELFF. CDR3 nucleotide sequence: TGTGCCAGCAAATGGGGGGGAAACACCGGGGAGCTGTTTTTT. The V and J genes are TRBV27 and TRBJ2-2; 7 bases align to TRBD2. This CDR3 is 14 amino acids long. Germline CDR1 is MNHEY and CDR2 is SMNVEV (reference sequence). The trim removed 7 bases at V and 2 bases at J, leaving 4 bases unmatched.